Listed here is a single T cell receptor (beta chain). TCRdb's table, derived via immunoSEQ multiplex PCR, lists solely in-frame clones and lacks some. Among some 120,000 clones listed, approximately 92% were seen once. This record comes from a study of control samples from healthy donors and cancer patients. This CDR3 region has 13 residues. Germline V gene lookup returns CDR1 SEHNR and CDR2 FQNEAQ (reference sequence). Trimming stripped 3 bases from V and 4 bases from J, with 9 bases between. This sequence joins TRBV7-9 and TRBJ2-5, with D uncertain. This receptor was identified in a woman in her forties or fifties with colorectal cancer. The source material was PBMCs. CDR3 amino acids: CASSFPPVETQYF. CDR3 DNA sequence: TGTGCCAGCAGCTTTCCCCCGGTAGAGACCCAGTACTTC.